A single T cell receptor (beta chain) is shown here with its context. The antigen is undetermined. Its ends do not fully match the called genes, so a read error is possible. Alongside a J-beta primer mix, a sample-barcoded 5' primer served in a second PCR lasting 7 to 11 cycles. TCRdb recomputed calls from the 5' RACE reads with MiXCR, one row per CDR3 protein. The sample yields approximately 810,000 distinct CDR3 sequences, 36% seen once. Germline V CDR1 and CDR2: MDHEN, SYDVKM. The CDR3 sequence is 16 residues long. This sample was included in a study of blood T cells in healthy people across ages. Overall study: About one barcoded TCR beta cDNA was captured per two T cells. Study-wide findings and caveats: Higher diversity and more naive CD4+ cells were features of long-lived donors, compared to aged donors. Diversity estimated from one million T cells was considered an underestimate.

The chain recombines TRBV28 with TRBJ2-3; 9 nucleotides align to TRBD1. The source is a man younger than 35 in good health. The specimen sequenced was blood. The CDR3 reads CASSFLRDRAGDAQYF. The CDR3 coding sequence is TGTGCCAGCAGTTTCCTGAGGGACAGGGCCGGAGATGCGCAGTATTTT. Combining the CDR3 with reference TRBV28 and TRBJ2-3 gives the whole variable domain DVKVTQSSRYLVKRTGEKVFLECVQDMDHENMFWYRQDPGLGLRLIYFSYDVKMKEKGDIPEGYSVSREKKERFSLILESASTNQTSMYLCASSFLRDRAGDAQYFGPGTRLTVL.